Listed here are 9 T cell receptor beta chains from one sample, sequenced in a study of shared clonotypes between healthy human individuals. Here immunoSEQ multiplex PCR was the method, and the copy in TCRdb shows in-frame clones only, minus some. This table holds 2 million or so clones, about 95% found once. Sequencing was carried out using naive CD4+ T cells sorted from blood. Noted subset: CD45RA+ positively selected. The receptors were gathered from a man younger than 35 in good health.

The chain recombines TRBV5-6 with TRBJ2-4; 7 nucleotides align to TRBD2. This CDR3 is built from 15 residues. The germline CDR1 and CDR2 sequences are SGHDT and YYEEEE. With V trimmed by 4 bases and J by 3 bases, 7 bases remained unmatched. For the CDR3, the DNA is TGTGCCAGCAGCCTCCGCGGGGGTGGCAAAAACATTCAGTACTTC. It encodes CASSLRGGGKNIQYF.

This chain's CDR3 is CASSPSGGLTYEQYF. DNA for the CDR3: TGTGCCAGTAGCCCGAGCGGGGGCCTCACCTACGAGCAGTACTTC. The chain carries TRBV19 and TRBJ2-7, with 8 bases fitting TRBD2. The CDR3 has 15 residues. V lost 6 bases, J lost 2 bases, and 9 bases stayed unmatched. The germline V gene has CDR1 LNHDA and CDR2 SQIVND (reference sequence).

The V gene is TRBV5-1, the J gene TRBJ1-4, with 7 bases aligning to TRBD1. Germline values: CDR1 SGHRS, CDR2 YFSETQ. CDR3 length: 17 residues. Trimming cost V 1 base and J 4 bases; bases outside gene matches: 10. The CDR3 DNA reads TGCGCCAGCAGCTTGTGGGGTCCGACAGGGCTTAATGAAAAACTGTTTTTT. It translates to CASSLWGPTGLNEKLFF. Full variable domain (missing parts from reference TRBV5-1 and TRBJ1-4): KAGVTQTPRYLIKTRGQQVTLSCSPISGHRSVSWYQQTPGQGLQFLFEYFSETQRNKGNFPGRFSGRQFSNSRSEMNVSTLELGDSALYLCASSLWGPTGLNEKLFFGSGTQLSVL.

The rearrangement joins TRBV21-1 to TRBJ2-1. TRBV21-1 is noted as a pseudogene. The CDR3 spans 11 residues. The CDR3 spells CASSERNEQFF. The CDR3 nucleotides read TGTGCCAGCAGCGAACGTAATGAGCAGTTCTTC.

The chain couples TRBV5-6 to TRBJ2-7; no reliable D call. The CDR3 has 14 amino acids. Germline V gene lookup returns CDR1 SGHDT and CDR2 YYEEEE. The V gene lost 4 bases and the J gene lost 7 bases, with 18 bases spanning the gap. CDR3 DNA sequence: TGTGCCAGCAGCGTAACGGGCCCGGAGTGGGAGCAGTACTTC. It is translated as CASSVTGPEWEQYF.

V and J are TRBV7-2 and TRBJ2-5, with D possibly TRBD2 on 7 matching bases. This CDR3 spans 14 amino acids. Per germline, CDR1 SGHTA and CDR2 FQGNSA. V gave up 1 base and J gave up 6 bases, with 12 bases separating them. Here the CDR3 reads CASSLVTGGQTQYF. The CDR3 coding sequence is TGTGCCAGCAGCTTAGTTACGGGGGGCCAGACCCAGTACTTC. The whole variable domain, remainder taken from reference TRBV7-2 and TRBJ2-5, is GAGVSQSPSNKVTEKGKDVELRCDPISGHTALYWYRQSLGQGLEFLIYFQGNSAPDKSGLPSDRFSAERTGGSVSTLTIQRTQQEDSAVYLCASSLVTGGQTQYFGPGTRLLVL.

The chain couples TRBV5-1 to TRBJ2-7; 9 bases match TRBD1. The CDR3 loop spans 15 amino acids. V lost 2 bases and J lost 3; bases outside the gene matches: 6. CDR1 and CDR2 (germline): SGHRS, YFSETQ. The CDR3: CASSFTGTGSYEQYF. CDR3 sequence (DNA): TGCGCCAGCAGCTTTACCGGGACAGGGAGCTACGAGCAGTACTTC. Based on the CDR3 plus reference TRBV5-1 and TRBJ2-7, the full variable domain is KAGVTQTPRYLIKTRGQQVTLSCSPISGHRSVSWYQQTPGQGLQFLFEYFSETQRNKGNFPGRFSGRQFSNSRSEMNVSTLELGDSALYLCASSFTGTGSYEQYFGPGTRLTVT.

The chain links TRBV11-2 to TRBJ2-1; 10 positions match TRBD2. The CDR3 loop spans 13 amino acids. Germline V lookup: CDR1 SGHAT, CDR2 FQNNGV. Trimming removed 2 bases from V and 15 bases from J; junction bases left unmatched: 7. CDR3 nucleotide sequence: TGTGCCAGCAGCTTAAGGGCTAGCGGGAGTCCGTTCTTC. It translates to CASSLRASGSPFF.

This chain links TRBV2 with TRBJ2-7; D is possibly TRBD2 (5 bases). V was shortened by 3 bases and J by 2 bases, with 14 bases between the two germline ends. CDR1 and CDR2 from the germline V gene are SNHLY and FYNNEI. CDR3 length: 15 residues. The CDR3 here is CASSDLARGPYEQYF. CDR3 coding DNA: TGTGCCAGCAGTGATTTAGCCCGAGGGCCCTACGAGCAGTACTTC.